This TCR beta chain emerged from a study of blood T cell repertoires in COVID-19. Looking at the study overall: Researchers got acute and convalescent COVID-19 samples from the United States, Italy and Spain. PBMCs, B-cell-depleted T cells, or T cells provided the cDNA or gDNA that made up the material.

Germline V gene sequence: CDR1 LNHNV, CDR2 YYDKDF (reference sequence). Trimming took 5 bases from V and 7 from J; bases not matched to a gene: 12. CDR3 length equals 16 residues. Recruited during active infection, patients (from Seattle) were subsequently followed longitudinally. Original handling: Amplification of reference gene primers provided the estimated nucleated cell counts. Clones were sequenced by immunoSEQ multiplex PCR, and TCRdb holds only the in-frame ones, with some missing. V and J calls and clone size are as listed in that table; D and trimming were resolved from the DNA. In the table there are about 160,000 clones, approximately 90% of which are singletons.

Material: peripheral blood. The V call is TRBV15, the J call TRBJ2-1; 9 nucleotides match TRBD1. The TCR was taken from a woman in her 70s with COVID-19, enrolled during active disease. CDR3 in amino acids: CATSRGRGQGTNEQFF. CDR3 sequence (DNA): TGTGCCACCAGCCGAGGGCGGGGACAGGGAACGAATGAGCAGTTCTTC.